This entry lists 6 T cell receptor beta chains sequenced from one sample in a study of shared clonotypes between healthy human individuals. Some clones are missing from TCRdb's copy, which holds only in-frame ones; the method was immunoSEQ multiplex PCR. The sample lists about 180,000 clones; 90% to 95% were seen once. The material sequenced was naive CD4+ T cells sorted from blood. Subset specified: CD45RA+ positively selected. The receptors shown here come from a woman younger than 45 in good health.

The rearrangement links TRBV28 to TRBJ2-7; 7 bases match TRBD1. The CDR3 runs 13 residues. The V and J ends lost 6 bases and 1 base, in that order; junction bases with no gene match: 3. Germline assignment: CDR1 MDHEN and CDR2 SYDVKM. Here the CDR3 DNA reads TGTGCCAGCAGCTACAGGGGATCCTACGAGCAGTACTTC. It yields the protein CASSYRGSYEQYF.

V and J are TRBV19 and TRBJ1-2; 10 positions agree with TRBD1. From germline, CDR1 is LNHDA and CDR2 SQIVND (reference sequence). With V trimmed by 1 base and J by 2 bases, 10 bases remained unmatched. CDR3 length: 18 amino acids. The CDR3 sequence is CASSIASGTGALNYGYTF. CDR3 nucleotide sequence: TGTGCCAGTAGTATAGCGTCCGGGACAGGGGCCCTAAACTATGGCTACACCTTC.

This clone has a single count. The genes are TRBV19 and TRBJ1-1; D is possibly TRBD1 (6 bases). Germline V lookup: CDR1 LNHDA, CDR2 SQIVND (reference sequence). This CDR3 spans 17 amino acids. The V and J ends lost 5 bases and 0 bases respectively, with 19 bases between them. The CDR3 is CASSPPSGQSMNTEAFF. CDR3 bases: TGTGCCAGTAGTCCCCCCTCGGGACAAAGTATGAACACTGAAGCTTTCTTT.

This chain links TRBV5-1 with TRBJ2-7; TRBD1 is a possible D gene (8 bases). V lost 4 bases and J 13 bases, leaving 18 bases between the germline ends. The CDR3 is 12 residues long. CDR1 is SGHRS and CDR2 is YFSETQ in the germline V gene. CDR3 loop: CASSPGGGSDYF. Here the CDR3 DNA reads TGCGCCAGCAGCCCAGGGGGCGGGAGTGACTACTTC.

This chain joins TRBV18 and TRBJ1-1; perhaps TRBD1 as D (6 bases). The CDR3 consists of 15 residues. V gave up 0 bases and J gave up 5 bases, with 13 bases separating them. In germline, CDR1 is KGHSH, CDR2 LQKENI. The CDR3 coding sequence is TGTGCCAGCTCACCACCCCAGGGGTCAGGGACTGAAGCTTTCTTT. This encodes CASSPPQGSGTEAFF.

This chain joins TRBV28 and TRBJ2-3; 7 nucleotides match TRBD1. Germline values: CDR1 MDHEN, CDR2 SYDVKM. CDR3 length: 18 amino acids. The V gene end was trimmed by 3 bases and the J gene end by 2 bases; junction bases not matched to a gene: 14. CDR3 residues: CASSFIPLRTGATDTQYF. The CDR3 bases are TGTGCCAGCAGTTTTATACCCCTTCGGACAGGCGCCACAGATACGCAGTATTTT.